These T cell receptor beta chains were read from a single sample in a study of post-analysis software for immune sequencing data. MiXCR, applied by TCRdb to the PCR reads, yields one record per CDR3 protein. The profile shows about 820,000 distinct CDR3 sequences, roughly 50% of them singletons. The sequenced sample was blood. All receptors come from a girl aged 10-17 years with multiple sclerosis. Both conserved end residues are part of each CDR3. The D gene is left open where the match is weak. Rows may omit the clone size; those that give it use once, few, many or a size class.

j_call: TRBJ2-1; clone_size: -; v_call: TRBV3-1; cdr3_length: 17; d_call: TRBD2; cdr3_aa: CASTPGLAGGLRGEQFF; cdr3_nt: TGTGCCAGCACCCCAGGACTAGCGGGGGGACTGAGGGGTGAGCAGTTCTTC
j_call: TRBJ2-7; clone_size: -; v_call: TRBV10-1; cdr3_length: 14; d_call: -; cdr3_aa: CASSDRGDAYEQYF; cdr3_nt: TGCGCCAGCAGTGACCGCGGGGATGCCTACGAGCAGTACTTC
j_call: TRBJ2-1; clone_size: -; v_call: TRBV12-3/TRBV12-4; cdr3_length: 15; d_call: TRBD2; cdr3_aa: CASRLLGGSDNEQFF; cdr3_nt: TGTGCCAGCAGACTACTCGGCGGGAGCGACAATGAGCAGTTCTTC
j_call: TRBJ1-2; clone_size: -; v_call: TRBV7-2; cdr3_length: 14; d_call: TRBD1; cdr3_aa: CASNPRRGNYGYTF; cdr3_nt: TGTGCCAGCAACCCACGCAGGGGGAACTATGGCTACACCTTC
j_call: TRBJ2-7; clone_size: -; v_call: TRBV4-1; cdr3_length: 14; d_call: -; cdr3_aa: CASSQGPRRGEQYF; cdr3_nt: TGCGCCAGCAGCCAAGGGCCCCGGCGTGGCGAGCAGTACTTC
j_call: TRBJ1-2; clone_size: -; v_call: TRBV19; cdr3_length: 16; d_call: -; cdr3_aa: CASSISLSPPRYGYTF; cdr3_nt: TGTGCCAGTAGTATTTCCCTTTCACCGCCGCGCTATGGCTACACCTTC
j_call: TRBJ2-7; clone_size: -; v_call: TRBV3-1; cdr3_length: 17; d_call: TRBD2; cdr3_aa: CASSRVGGLAGPREQYF; cdr3_nt: TGTGCCAGCAGCCGAGTAGGGGGACTAGCGGGACCGCGCGAGCAGTACTTC
j_call: TRBJ2-5; clone_size: -; v_call: TRBV4-1; cdr3_length: 15; d_call: TRBD2; cdr3_aa: CASSNELAGDEEQYF; cdr3_nt: TGCGCCAGCAGCAATGAACTAGCGGGAGATGAAGAGCAGTACTTC
j_call: TRBJ2-7; clone_size: -; v_call: TRBV20-1; cdr3_length: 16; d_call: TRBD2; cdr3_aa: CSARTNQAGTPYEQYF; cdr3_nt: TGCAGTGCTAGAACGAACCAAGCGGGAACCCCCTACGAGCAGTACTTC
j_call: TRBJ2-1; clone_size: -; v_call: TRBV20-1; cdr3_length: 14; d_call: -; cdr3_aa: CSADRPRGNNEQFF; cdr3_nt: TGCAGTGCCGATCGACCCCGGGGGAACAATGAGCAGTTCTTC
j_call: TRBJ2-7; clone_size: -; v_call: TRBV3-1; cdr3_length: 12; d_call: -; cdr3_aa: CASSQAEGRLYF; cdr3_nt: TGTGCCAGCAGCCAAGCCGAGGGGCGTCTGTACTTC
j_call: TRBJ2-5; clone_size: few; v_call: TRBV9; cdr3_length: 11; d_call: -; cdr3_aa: CARTVQETQYF; cdr3_nt: TGTGCCAGGACAGTCCAAGAGACCCAGTACTTC
j_call: TRBJ2-7; clone_size: few; v_call: TRBV6-6; cdr3_length: 13; d_call: -; cdr3_aa: CASSYSVSYEQYF; cdr3_nt: TGTGCCAGCAGTTACAGCGTTTCCTACGAGCAGTACTTC
j_call: TRBJ1-2; clone_size: -; v_call: TRBV11-2; cdr3_length: 17; d_call: -; cdr3_aa: CASSSDGTSPSSGGYTF; cdr3_nt: TGTGCCAGCAGCTCCGACGGGACCTCTCCCTCTTCGGGTGGCTACACCTTC
j_call: TRBJ2-5; clone_size: few; v_call: TRBV7-3; cdr3_length: 15; d_call: TRBD2; cdr3_aa: CASSPSGAGGETQYF; cdr3_nt: TGTGCCAGCAGCCCTTCCGGGGCGGGAGGAGAGACCCAGTACTTC
j_call: TRBJ1-1; clone_size: few; v_call: TRBV29-1; cdr3_length: 12; d_call: -; cdr3_aa: CSVEVPNTEAFF; cdr3_nt: TGCAGCGTTGAGGTACCGAACACTGAAGCTTTCTTT
j_call: TRBJ1-1; clone_size: -; v_call: TRBV27; cdr3_length: 13; d_call: -; cdr3_aa: CATNTQGNTEAFF; cdr3_nt: TGTGCCACCAATACTCAGGGCAACACTGAAGCTTTCTTT
j_call: TRBJ2-1; clone_size: -; v_call: TRBV5-1; cdr3_length: 15; d_call: TRBD2; cdr3_aa: CASSLATSGGVEQFF; cdr3_nt: TGCGCCAGCAGCTTGGCGACTAGCGGGGGCGTGGAGCAGTTCTTC
j_call: TRBJ2-5; clone_size: -; v_call: TRBV4-1; cdr3_length: 17; d_call: -; cdr3_aa: CASSQDLGRGRQETQYF; cdr3_nt: TGCGCCAGCAGCCAAGATTTGGGAAGGGGGAGGCAAGAGACCCAGTACTTC
j_call: TRBJ2-7; clone_size: -; v_call: TRBV29-1; cdr3_length: 14; d_call: TRBD2; cdr3_aa: CSVGLAGGQHEQYF; cdr3_nt: TGCAGTGTGGGATTGGCGGGAGGGCAACACGAGCAGTACTTC
j_call: TRBJ2-7; clone_size: -; v_call: TRBV5-1; cdr3_length: 15; d_call: -; cdr3_aa: CASSLAGGGGYEQYF; cdr3_nt: TGCGCCAGCAGCTTGGCCGGGGGTGGGGGCTACGAGCAGTACTTC
j_call: TRBJ1-1; clone_size: few; v_call: TRBV5-1; cdr3_length: 16; d_call: -; cdr3_aa: CAGSLTLGDWNTEAFF; cdr3_nt: TGCGCCGGCAGCCTGACGTTAGGAGATTGGAACACTGAAGCTTTCTTT
j_call: TRBJ1-5; clone_size: few; v_call: TRBV12-3/TRBV12-4; cdr3_length: 14; d_call: -; cdr3_aa: CASSSRSGFRAQHF; cdr3_nt: TGTGCCAGCAGCTCCCGCTCAGGGTTTCGGGCCCAGCATTTT
j_call: TRBJ1-3; clone_size: -; v_call: TRBV10-3; cdr3_length: 16; d_call: -; cdr3_aa: CAIKSQGQAPGNTIYF; cdr3_nt: TGTGCCATTAAGTCCCAGGGTCAAGCTCCCGGAAACACCATATATTTT
j_call: TRBJ2-7; clone_size: -; v_call: TRBV20-1; cdr3_length: 16; d_call: -; cdr3_aa: CSARVDGGIVSYEQYF; cdr3_nt: TGCAGTGCTAGAGTGGACGGCGGGATAGTTTCCTACGAGCAGTACTTC
j_call: TRBJ2-1; clone_size: -; v_call: TRBV2; cdr3_length: 11; d_call: -; cdr3_aa: CASSVLDEQFF; cdr3_nt: TGTGCCAGCAGTGTCCTCGATGAGCAGTTCTTC
j_call: TRBJ2-7; clone_size: -; v_call: TRBV6-5; cdr3_length: 15; d_call: -; cdr3_aa: CASSKRGGGSYEQYF; cdr3_nt: TGTGCCAGCAGTAAACGAGGAGGAGGCTCCTACGAGCAGTACTTC
j_call: TRBJ2-1; clone_size: -; v_call: TRBV30; cdr3_length: 11; d_call: -; cdr3_aa: CAWSVRNEQFF; cdr3_nt: TGTGCCTGGAGTGTACGCAATGAGCAGTTCTTC
j_call: TRBJ1-1; clone_size: once; v_call: TRBV7-2; cdr3_length: 15; d_call: -; cdr3_aa: CASSPRPGGGTEAFF; cdr3_nt: TGTGCCAGCAGCCCCCGTCCCGGGGGAGGCACTGAAGCTTTCTTT
j_call: TRBJ1-5; clone_size: -; v_call: TRBV7-2; cdr3_length: 14; d_call: -; cdr3_aa: CASSSGMGGWPQHF; cdr3_nt: TGTGCCAGCAGCTCCGGGATGGGGGGATGGCCCCAGCATTTT
j_call: TRBJ2-3; clone_size: -; v_call: TRBV6-5; cdr3_length: 17; d_call: -; cdr3_aa: CASSYSDLSRVGNTQYF; cdr3_nt: TGTGCCAGCAGTTACTCCGACCTCTCTCGAGTCGGCAATACGCAGTATTTT
j_call: TRBJ2-5; clone_size: -; v_call: TRBV4-2; cdr3_length: 15; d_call: TRBD2; cdr3_aa: CASSQVPSGLETQYF; cdr3_nt: TGTGCCAGCAGCCAAGTGCCTAGCGGGTTGGAGACCCAGTACTTC
j_call: TRBJ2-3; clone_size: -; v_call: TRBV10-2; cdr3_length: 13; d_call: -; cdr3_aa: CANQMSGTDTQYF; cdr3_nt: TGCGCCAACCAGATGTCCGGCACAGATACGCAGTATTTT
j_call: TRBJ2-7; clone_size: few; v_call: TRBV29-1; cdr3_length: 15; d_call: TRBD2; cdr3_aa: CSVADYTVAGDEQYF; cdr3_nt: TGCAGCGTGGCAGACTATACGGTAGCGGGAGACGAGCAGTACTTC
j_call: TRBJ1-1; clone_size: -; v_call: TRBV6-2/TRBV6-3; cdr3_length: 15; d_call: -; cdr3_aa: CASSYPLDQGTEAFF; cdr3_nt: TGTGCCAGCAGTTACCCTTTAGACCAGGGGACTGAAGCTTTCTTT
j_call: TRBJ1-4; clone_size: -; v_call: TRBV5-1; cdr3_length: 16; d_call: -; cdr3_aa: CASRRAQGSTNEKLFF; cdr3_nt: TGCGCCAGCAGAAGAGCACAGGGTTCAACTAATGAAAAACTGTTTTTT
j_call: TRBJ2-5; clone_size: -; v_call: TRBV20-1; cdr3_length: 15; d_call: TRBD1; cdr3_aa: CSARVPGGTQETQYF; cdr3_nt: TGCAGTGCTAGAGTCCCAGGGGGCACCCAAGAGACCCAGTACTTC
j_call: TRBJ2-6; clone_size: few; v_call: TRBV7-9; cdr3_length: 20; d_call: -; cdr3_aa: CASRPGGPWGSKSGANVLTF; cdr3_nt: TGTGCCAGCAGGCCCGGCGGGCCGTGGGGGTCTAAATCTGGGGCCAACGTCCTGACTTTC
j_call: TRBJ2-3; clone_size: once; v_call: TRBV7-2; cdr3_length: 16; d_call: -; cdr3_aa: CASSRGSLLSTDTQYF; cdr3_nt: TGTGCCAGCAGCCGGGGTTCCCTTCTCAGCACAGATACGCAGTATTTT
j_call: TRBJ2-1; clone_size: -; v_call: TRBV27; cdr3_length: 11; d_call: -; cdr3_aa: CASGSGNEQFF; cdr3_nt: TGTGCCAGCGGCAGTGGGAATGAGCAGTTCTTC
j_call: TRBJ2-7; clone_size: few; v_call: TRBV5-1; cdr3_length: 17; d_call: TRBD2; cdr3_aa: CASSLAPGLATSYEQYF; cdr3_nt: TGCGCCAGCAGCTTGGCCCCGGGACTAGCGACTTCCTACGAGCAGTACTTC
j_call: TRBJ2-5; clone_size: -; v_call: TRBV7-8; cdr3_length: 15; d_call: -; cdr3_aa: CASSPLRSVGETQYF; cdr3_nt: TGTGCCAGCAGCCCGCTACGTAGCGTGGGAGAGACCCAGTACTTC
j_call: TRBJ2-7; clone_size: -; v_call: TRBV4-1; cdr3_length: 14; d_call: -; cdr3_aa: CASSQPRQSYEQYF; cdr3_nt: TGCGCCAGCAGCCAACCGAGACAGAGCTACGAGCAGTACTTC
j_call: TRBJ2-6; clone_size: few; v_call: TRBV7-2; cdr3_length: 17; d_call: -; cdr3_aa: CASSSGTRVSGANVLTF; cdr3_nt: TGTGCCAGCAGCTCCGGGACACGCGTCTCTGGGGCCAACGTCCTGACTTTC
j_call: TRBJ2-1; clone_size: few; v_call: TRBV7-3; cdr3_length: 18; d_call: -; cdr3_aa: CASSLKLTKLSSYNEQFF; cdr3_nt: TGTGCCAGCAGCTTAAAGCTGACCAAACTGAGCTCCTACAATGAGCAGTTCTTC
j_call: TRBJ2-7; clone_size: -; v_call: TRBV5-6; cdr3_length: 13; d_call: -; cdr3_aa: CVSTLALENEQYF; cdr3_nt: TGTGTCAGCACCCTGGCCCTGGAAAACGAGCAGTACTTC
j_call: TRBJ2-3; clone_size: -; v_call: TRBV7-3; cdr3_length: 15; d_call: -; cdr3_aa: CASSLGQGITDTQYF; cdr3_nt: TGTGCCAGCAGCTTGGGCCAGGGGATTACAGATACGCAGTATTTT
j_call: TRBJ2-5; clone_size: -; v_call: TRBV11-2; cdr3_length: 14; d_call: -; cdr3_aa: CASSLGYSQETQYF; cdr3_nt: TGTGCCAGCAGCTTAGGCTACTCTCAAGAGACCCAGTACTTC
j_call: TRBJ2-7; clone_size: -; v_call: TRBV5-4; cdr3_length: 16; d_call: TRBD2; cdr3_aa: CASSLDAGVMYNEQYF; cdr3_nt: TGTGCCAGCAGCTTGGATGCGGGAGTCATGTACAATGAGCAGTACTTC
j_call: TRBJ2-1; clone_size: -; v_call: TRBV29-1; cdr3_length: 14; d_call: TRBD2; cdr3_aa: CSGRTSGAYNEQFF; cdr3_nt: TGCAGCGGCAGGACTAGCGGAGCCTACAATGAGCAGTTCTTC
j_call: TRBJ2-1; clone_size: -; v_call: TRBV5-1; cdr3_length: 12; d_call: -; cdr3_aa: CASSLKDNEQFF; cdr3_nt: TGCGCCAGCAGCTTGAAAGACAATGAGCAGTTCTTC
j_call: TRBJ2-7; clone_size: -; v_call: TRBV4-2; cdr3_length: 19; d_call: TRBD2; cdr3_aa: CASSPQEVLAGESAYEQYF; cdr3_nt: TGTGCCAGCAGCCCCCAAGAGGTCCTAGCGGGAGAAAGCGCCTACGAGCAGTACTTC